The next 24 T cell receptor beta chains were all read from a single sample in a study of metastatic and nonmetastatic thyroid tumors. TCRdb recomputed clones from the PCR reads via MiXCR. The top ten clones hold roughly 9.6% of a sample with approximately 82,000 clones, approximately 12% of them seen once. Thyroid surgery was preceded by no treatment in any patient. The source material was tumor tissue. These receptors came from a female donor with papillary thyroid cancer or a benign thyroid nodule (not recorded which). Some clones in this sample may be carry-over from other donors' samples.

This chain connects TRBV7-3 to TRBJ2-1; no firm D call. This CDR3 has 14 amino acids. CDR1 is SGHTA, CDR2 FQGTGA, per germline. V lost 5 bases and J 0 bases, leaving 8 bases between the germline ends. The chain's CDR3 is CASSPDGSYNEQFF. In nucleotides, the CDR3 is TGTGCCAGCAGCCCCGACGGCTCCTACAATGAGCAGTTCTTC.

A remark on this clone: In the same sample, other DNA sequences code for this CDR3. The gene calls are TRBV5-6 and TRBJ2-1; 13 bases map to TRBD2. Germline trimming cut 4 bases from V and 2 bases from J; bases unmatched to any gene: 3. CDR1 is SGHDT, CDR2 YYEEEE, per germline. The CDR3 has 16 residues. The CDR3 reads CASSEGLAGTYNEQFF. CDR3 DNA: TGTGCCAGCAGCGAGGGACTAGCGGGAACCTACAATGAGCAGTTCTTC.

This chain joins TRBV19 and TRBJ1-4; D not resolved. This CDR3 comprises 14 residues. Trimming cost V 5 bases and J 5 bases, with 12 bases left between them. CDR1 is LNHDA, CDR2 SQIVND, per germline (reference sequence). CDR3 sequence (DNA): TGTGCCAGTAGTCTGGGGTGGCAGAATGAAAAACTGTTTTTT. Protein sequence: CASSLGWQNEKLFF. Supplemented by reference TRBV19 and TRBJ1-4, the full variable domain reads DGGITQSPKYLFRKEGQNVTLSCEQNLNHDAMYWYRQDPGQGLRLIYYSQIVNDFQKGDIAEGYSVSREKKESFPLTVTSAQKNPTAFYLCASSLGWQNEKLFFGSGTQLSVL.

This clone was seen repeatedly, ten times or more. This chain uses TRBV12-3 or TRBV12-4 with TRBJ1-5; D is unresolved. V was shortened by 1 base and J by 2 bases, with 12 bases between the two germline ends. This CDR3 region has 16 residues. As DNA, the CDR3 is TGTGCCAGCAGTTTAGGGAACCGGGGTGGCAATCAGCCCCAGCATTTT. Translation: CASSLGNRGGNQPQHF.

This clone appeared a few times. V usage is TRBV12-3 or TRBV12-4 and J usage is TRBJ1-4; the D gene is possibly TRBD1 (5 bases). The V end lost 4 bases, the J end lost 0 bases, and 12 bases lay between the germline ends. The CDR3 has 16 amino acids. The CDR3 region is CASSSGDPATNEKLFF. CDR3 bases: TGTGCCAGCAGTTCTGGGGACCCTGCAACTAATGAAAAACTGTTTTTT.

Many counts were recorded for this clone. The CDR3 loop reads CASSLVEGSEQFF. The CDR3 DNA sequence: TGTGCCAGCAGCTTGGTGGAAGGGAGTGAGCAGTTCTTC. J is TRBJ2-1 and V is TRBV5-6; D perhaps matches TRBD2 (5 bases). CDR3 length: 13 amino acids. Deletions cut 0 bases from V and 9 bases from J, with 10 bases between. The germline CDR1 and CDR2 sequences are SGHDT and YYEEEE. Variable domain in full (rest from reference TRBV5-6 and TRBJ2-1): DAGVTQSPTHLIKTRGQQVTLRCSPKSGHDTVSWYQQALGQGPQFIFQYYEEEERQRGNFPDRFSGHQFPNYSSELNVNALLLGDSALYLCASSLVEGSEQFFGPGTRLTVL.

This clone occurred many times. The J gene is TRBJ1-4, the V gene TRBV6-6; 9 bases fit TRBD1. CDR1 is MNHNY and CDR2 is SVGAGI in the germline V gene (reference sequence). The length of the CDR3 is 15 residues. V lost 0 bases, J lost 8 bases, and 4 bases stayed unmatched. The chain's CDR3 is CASSYSRDRDEKLFF. The CDR3 DNA reads TGTGCCAGCAGTTACTCGAGGGACAGGGACGAAAAACTGTTTTTT.

This clone has a count of ten or more. The V gene is TRBV12-3 or TRBV12-4, the J gene TRBJ1-1, with D possibly TRBD1 on 5 matching bases. The V end was cut by 5 bases, the J end by 0 bases, with 16 bases between. This CDR3 comprises 16 residues. DNA of the CDR3: TGTGCCAGCAGTCCTCCGCGGGGCAGGATGAACACTGAAGCTTTCTTT. It encodes CASSPPRGRMNTEAFF.

This clone was observed many times. CDR3 amino acids: CATQRQGNYGYTF. CDR3 DNA: TGTGCCACCCAACGACAGGGTAACTATGGCTACACCTTC. V is TRBV28 and J is TRBJ1-2, with TRBD1 identical over 7 bases. CDR3 length: 13 amino acids. J gave up 1 base and V 10 bases, and 6 bases lay outside the gene matches. CDR1 and CDR2 (germline): MDHEN, SYDVKM.

This clone has a count of ten or more. This chain joins TRBV20-1 and TRBJ1-1; perhaps TRBD1 as D (5 bases). Germline lookup yields CDR1 DFQATT and CDR2 SNEGSKA (reference sequence). The CDR3 length is 13 residues. CDR3 sequence reads: CSRPGYQHDEAFF. CDR3 nucleotide sequence: TGCAGCAGACCAGGGTATCAGCATGATGAAGCTTTCTTT.

V gene TRBV30 combines with J gene TRBJ2-3, with unresolved D. The germline gives CDR1 GTSNPN, CDR2 SVGIG (reference sequence). The CDR3 loop spans 12 amino acids. V lost 4 bases to trimming and J lost 0 bases, with 5 bases between them. Here the CDR3 reads CAWTWSTDTQYF. Written as DNA, the CDR3 is TGTGCCTGGACCTGGAGCACAGATACGCAGTATTTT.

This clone was counted at least ten times. V and J are TRBV10-2 and TRBJ2-1, with TRBD2 matching 7 bases. Germline V gene data show CDR1 as WSHSY and CDR2 as SAAADI. This CDR3 contains 14 residues. After removal of 10 bases from V and 0 bases from J, the junction contained 6 bases not matched to a gene. In DNA, the CDR3 is TGCGCCACCTCGGGCGGGGGCTCCTACAATGAGCAGTTCTTC. It yields the protein CATSGGGSYNEQFF.

This clone was detected ten times or more. This chain links TRBV5-1 with TRBJ1-3; no clear D gene. Germline CDR1 SGHRS, CDR2 YFSETQ. Trimming removed 4 bases at V and 2 bases at J, with 16 bases between. The CDR3 runs 16 residues. The DNA of the CDR3 is TGCGCCAGCAGCCTTGACCCTTCTTTCGCTGGAAACACCATATATTTT. Amino acid sequence: CASSLDPSFAGNTIYF.

This clone was detected many times. The V and J genes are TRBV6-1 and TRBJ1-5; D is perhaps TRBD1 (5 bases). The CDR3 has 15 residues. Germline V CDR1 and CDR2: MNHNS, SASEGT. Deletions cut 5 bases from V and 4 bases from J, with 15 bases between. CDR3 sequence (DNA): TGTGCCAGCAGTACAATGTGGGGCTGGAATCAGCCCCAGCATTTT. This translates into CASSTMWGWNQPQHF.

This clone showed up many times. This rearrangement joins TRBV6-1 to TRBJ1-3, with 11 bases that match TRBD1. The CDR3 consists of 15 residues. Germline-derived CDR1 and CDR2 are MNHNS and SASEGT. The V and J ends lost 8 bases and 0 bases, in that order; junction bases with no gene match: 3. This CDR3 is CASLGQGDSGNTIYF. The DNA for the CDR3 is TGTGCCAGCCTGGGACAGGGGGACTCTGGAAACACCATATATTTT.

This clone was seen ten or more times. The CDR3 DNA reads as TGTGCCAGCAGCTTCCCGGACACTCCCCCCCGCAATGAGCAGTTCTTC. It translates to CASSFPDTPPRNEQFF. This chain uses TRBV5-5 with TRBJ2-1, with D maybe TRBD1 (5 bases). Germline values: CDR1 SGHKS, CDR2 YYEKEE (reference sequence). The CDR3 sequence is 16 residues long. V was clipped by 2 bases and J by 6 bases, with 18 bases between them.

The sample holds many counts of this clone. The chain uses TRBV27 and TRBJ2-7; no firm D call. CDR3 length: 13 residues. CDR1 is MNHEY and CDR2 is SMNVEV in the germline V gene (reference sequence). The germline V and J ends were trimmed by 4 bases and 0 bases, with 7 bases remaining between them. CDR3 DNA sequence: TGTGCCAGCAGTTCGCTAAACTCCTACGAGCAGTACTTC. This sequence encodes CASSSLNSYEQYF.

This clone was seen many times. The chain carries TRBV3-1 and TRBJ2-3; D ambiguous. The V gene lost 1 base and the J gene lost 6 bases, with 8 bases spanning the gap. This CDR3 contains 13 residues. The germline V gene has CDR1 LGHDT and CDR2 YNNKEL (reference sequence). The CDR3 sequence: CASSQARRDTQYF. The CDR3 DNA reads TGTGCCAGCAGCCAAGCTAGGCGGGATACGCAGTATTTT.

In regard to this clone: With a much larger clone just one base away, this may be a read error. This same CDR3 is encoded by further DNA sequences in the sample. The rearrangement joins TRBV3-1 to TRBJ1-5; TRBD1 might be the D (5 bases). From germline, CDR1 is LGHDT and CDR2 YNNKEL (reference sequence). Trimming took 3 bases from V and 2 from J, leaving 11 bases between them. CDR3 length: 15 residues. CDR3 amino acids: CASSQDGGGNQPQHF. The CDR3 DNA reads TGTGCCAGCAGCCAGGATGGGGGAGGCAATCAGCCCCAGCATTTT.

This clone was seen many times. The chain is built from TRBV5-1 and TRBJ1-6; the D gene is possibly TRBD1 (5 bases). CDR1 and CDR2 from the germline V gene are SGHRS and YFSETQ. The ends were cut back, 0 bases at V and 9 bases at J, with 13 bases in the middle. This CDR3 has 15 amino acids. In nucleotides, the CDR3 is TGCGCCAGCAGCTTGGAAGGGGTCGGTGGTTCACCCCTCCACTTT. Its translation is CASSLEGVGGSPLHF.

In its sample, this clone was seen many times. V gene TRBV19 combines with J gene TRBJ1-1; a possible D gene is TRBD1 (5 bases). The CDR3 is 14 residues long. The V gene lost 5 bases and the J gene lost 1 base, with 11 bases spanning the gap. Germline-derived CDR1 and CDR2 are LNHDA and SQIVND (reference sequence). For the CDR3, the DNA is TGTGCCAGTAGTCGGGGACGGGGGAACACTGAAGCTTTCTTT. As protein: CASSRGRGNTEAFF.

In this sample, this clone turned up many times. V usage is TRBV9 and J usage is TRBJ2-2; D is unclear. CDR3 length equals 16 residues. V was trimmed by 0 bases and J by 0 bases, leaving 9 bases between them. Germline V gene lookup returns CDR1 SGDLS and CDR2 YYNGEE. For the CDR3, the DNA is TGTGCCAGCAGCGTAGACCCGGCCGCGAACACCGGGGAGCTGTTTTTT. Its translation is CASSVDPAANTGELFF.

This clone was counted ten times or more. One junction end does not reproduce the germline sequence, and a read error may be involved. The chain links TRBV6-1 to TRBJ1-1; D perhaps matches TRBD1 (6 bases). The CDR3 covers 12 residues. Germline values: CDR1 MNHNS, CDR2 SASEGT. DNA for the CDR3: TGTGCCGGCAGAGGGGGGGGCACTGAAGCTTTCTTT. Translated, it gives CAGRGGGTEAFF.

V gene TRBV20-1 combines with J gene TRBJ2-7; D not certain. The germline V and J ends were trimmed by 3 bases and 3 bases, with 18 bases remaining between them. The CDR3 spans 15 residues. CDR1 and CDR2 from the germline V gene are DFQATT and SNEGSKA (reference sequence). This chain's CDR3 is CSARASRGSGYEQYF. For the CDR3, the DNA is TGCAGTGCTAGGGCGTCACGTGGCTCAGGCTACGAGCAGTACTTC.